A single sample gave rise to the 16 T cell receptor beta chains below, sequenced in a study of blood T cell repertoires in COVID-19. Some clones are missing from TCRdb's copy, which holds only in-frame ones; the method was immunoSEQ multiplex PCR. The data show 250,000 or so clones, around 82% seen once. The sequencing input was PBMCs or T cells enriched from blood (not recorded which). The receptors were sampled from a man in his fifties or sixties who had recovered from COVID-19.

In this sample, this clone turned up many times. The chain recombines TRBV12-3 or TRBV12-4 with TRBJ1-5; D gene unclear. The CDR3 spans 13 residues. The V end lost 6 bases, the J end lost 4 bases, and 10 bases lay between the germline ends. The CDR3 DNA follows: TGTGCCAGCAGGAACACCGTAAATCAGCCCCAGCATTTT. It translates to CASRNTVNQPQHF.

The chain joins TRBV7-2 to TRBJ2-1; 8 nucleotides match TRBD2. The CDR3 covers 15 residues. The germline V gene has CDR1 SGHTA and CDR2 FQGNSA. The ends lost 1 base at V and 4 bases at J; junction bases unmatched: 3. The CDR3 coding sequence is TGTGCCAGCAGCTTAGAGGTAGCGGGGTACAATGAGCAGTTCTTC. As protein: CASSLEVAGYNEQFF.

The chain is built from TRBV7-6 and TRBJ2-5, with 7 nucleotides matching TRBD1. The length of the CDR3 is 12 residues. The germline V gene has CDR1 SGHVS and CDR2 FNYEAQ. Losses at the gene ends were 5 bases for V and 4 bases for J; bases not matched to a gene: 1. The CDR3 sequence is CASSHRGETQYF. CDR3 DNA sequence: TGTGCCAGCAGCCACAGGGGAGAGACCCAGTACTTC.

The gene calls are TRBV25-1 and TRBJ1-4, with 9 bases matching TRBD1. The CDR3 is 17 residues long. V dropped 3 bases and J dropped 3; count of bases not matched to a gene: 8. CDR1 and CDR2 from the germline V gene are MGHDK and SYGVNS. Here the CDR3 reads CASSDEGQGYANEKLFF. For the CDR3, the DNA is TGTGCCAGCAGTGACGAGGGACAGGGTTATGCTAATGAAAAACTGTTTTTT.

The chain employs TRBV5-4 and TRBJ2-4; D gene ambiguous. V lost 4 bases, J lost 1 base, and 9 bases lay in between. The CDR3 extends over 14 amino acids. Germline V lookup: CDR1 SGHNT, CDR2 YYREEE (reference sequence). CDR3 residues: CASSRWAAKNIQYF. CDR3 nucleotide sequence: TGTGCCAGCAGCCGGTGGGCGGCCAAAAACATTCAGTACTTC. The entire variable domain, with the rest obtained from reference TRBV5-4 and TRBJ2-4, is as follows: ETGVTQSPTHLIKTRGQQVTLRCSSQSGHNTVSWYQQALGQGPQFIFQYYREEENGRGNFPPRFSGLQFPNYSSELNVNALELDDSALYLCASSRWAAKNIQYFGAGTRLSVL.

Many counts were recorded for this clone. The V call is TRBV11-2, the J call TRBJ2-1, with 8 bases aligning to TRBD2. CDR3 length equals 15 residues. The germline V gene encodes CDR1 SGHAT and CDR2 FQNNGV. J gave up 8 bases and V 4 bases, and 10 bases lay outside the gene matches. The chain's CDR3 is CASSSIAGRDHEQFF. CDR3 coding DNA: TGTGCCAGCAGCTCAATAGCGGGGCGGGACCATGAGCAGTTCTTC.

V gene TRBV11-3 combines with J gene TRBJ2-1; D is undetermined. The V gene lost 8 bases and the J gene lost 4 bases, with 12 bases spanning the gap. This CDR3 has 13 residues. The germline gives CDR1 SGHNT, CDR2 YENEEA. The chain's CDR3 is CASRRGGYNEQFF. Here the CDR3 DNA reads TGTGCCAGCCGCAGAGGTGGTTACAATGAGCAGTTCTTC.

The chain couples TRBV28 to TRBJ2-7; a weak D match, TRBD1 (5 bases). The CDR3 extends over 15 amino acids. V was shortened by 4 bases and J by 2 bases, with 15 bases between the two germline ends. Germline V lookup: CDR1 MDHEN, CDR2 SYDVKM. The CDR3, as DNA: TGTGCCAGCAGTTCAAGGGGTAAGGTTCCCTACGAGCAGTACTTC. This codes for CASSSRGKVPYEQYF. The full variable domain, rest sourced from reference TRBV28 and TRBJ2-7, is DVKVTQSSRYLVKRTGEKVFLECVQDMDHENMFWYRQDPGLGLRLIYFSYDVKMKEKGDIPEGYSVSREKKERFSLILESASTNQTSMYLCASSSRGKVPYEQYFGPGTRLTVT.

The chain carries TRBV19 and TRBJ2-7; 9 bases fit TRBD1. The CDR3 extends over 15 amino acids. Losses at the gene ends were 6 bases for V and 4 bases for J; bases not matched to a gene: 10. Germline CDR1 and CDR2: LNHDA and SQIVND (reference sequence). The CDR3 DNA reads TGTGCCAGTAGGCTGGGACAGGGTTGGAAATACGAGCAGTACTTC. Its protein product is CASRLGQGWKYEQYF.

The chain is built from TRBV19 and TRBJ1-3; 8 bases fit TRBD1. Germline CDR1 reads LNHDA; CDR2 reads SQIVND (reference sequence). V lost 7 bases, J lost 4 bases, and 6 bases stayed unmatched. The CDR3 runs 14 residues. The CDR3 nucleotides read TGTGCCAGTACCCTCCAGGGGGCCGGAAACACCATATATTTT. Amino acids: CASTLQGAGNTIYF.

The chain couples TRBV28 to TRBJ1-2, with 9 bases matching TRBD1. CDR3 length: 14 residues. V lost 3 bases and J lost 4; bases outside the gene matches: 3. Germline CDR1 MDHEN, CDR2 SYDVKM. In DNA, the CDR3 is TGTGCCAGCAGTTTCGGGGACAGGGCCTATGGCTACACCTTC. This translates into CASSFGDRAYGYTF.

This clone appeared a few times. The identical CDR3 is also encoded by other nucleotide sequences in the sample. This chain links TRBV10-2 with TRBJ1-4, with TRBD1 matching 7 bases. Germline-derived CDR1 and CDR2 are WSHSY and SAAADI. The CDR3 covers 14 residues. J lost 4 bases, V lost 4 bases, and 3 bases had no gene match. The CDR3 DNA follows: TGCGCCAGCAGTGTGGGGGACAGTAATGAAAAACTGTTTTTT. Translating it yields CASSVGDSNEKLFF.

The J gene is TRBJ2-1, the V gene TRBV7-2; 8 nucleotides align to TRBD2. V trimming: 5 bases; J trimming: 8 bases; junction bases outside the gene matches: 11. The germline V gene has CDR1 SGHTA and CDR2 FQGNSA. CDR3 length: 15 residues. CDR3 coding DNA: TGTGCCAGCAGCGCCACGGGACTAGTCGGCGATGAGCAGTTCTTC. This encodes CASSATGLVGDEQFF.

This clone appeared once. An end of the junction does not agree with germline; a read error may underlie this. The V call is TRBV12-3 or TRBV12-4, the J call TRBJ1-2, with D tentatively TRBD1 (5 bases). CDR3 length: 11 residues. DNA for the CDR3: TGTGCCAGCAGTTTAGCGGGCGGGGCGGCCTTC. Its protein is CASSLAGGAAF.

The gene calls are TRBV23-1 and TRBJ2-5; possibly TRBD2 for D (5 bases). TRBV23-1 is known as an ORF, though its function is uncertain. The CDR3 consists of 18 residues. V gave up 0 bases and J gave up 1 base, with 18 bases separating them. The chain's CDR3 is CASSQSKIRGLIQETQYF. In DNA form, the CDR3 reads TGCGCCAGCAGTCAATCTAAGATTCGTGGACTGATCCAAGAGACCCAGTACTTC.

The rearrangement joins TRBV5-8 to TRBJ2-5; the match to TRBD2 covers 7 bases. The CDR3 totals 14 residues. CDR1 and CDR2 (germline): SGHTS, YDEGEE. V gave up 4 bases and J gave up 1 base; unmatched junction bases: 4. DNA for the CDR3: TGTGCCAGCAGCCGACGGACTAGCCAAGAGACCCAGTACTTC. This codes for CASSRRTSQETQYF.